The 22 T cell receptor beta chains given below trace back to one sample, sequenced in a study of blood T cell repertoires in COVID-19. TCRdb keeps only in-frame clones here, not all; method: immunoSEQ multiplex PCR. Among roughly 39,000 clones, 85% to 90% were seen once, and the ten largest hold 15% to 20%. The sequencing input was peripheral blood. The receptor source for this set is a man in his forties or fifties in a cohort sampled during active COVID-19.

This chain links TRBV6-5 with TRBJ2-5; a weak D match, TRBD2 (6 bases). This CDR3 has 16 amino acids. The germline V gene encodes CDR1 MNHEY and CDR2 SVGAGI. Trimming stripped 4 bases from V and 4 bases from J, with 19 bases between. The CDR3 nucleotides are TGTGCCAGCAGTTCCCTCCTCCGGGGGAAAGGAGAGACCCAGTACTTC. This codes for CASSSLLRGKGETQYF.

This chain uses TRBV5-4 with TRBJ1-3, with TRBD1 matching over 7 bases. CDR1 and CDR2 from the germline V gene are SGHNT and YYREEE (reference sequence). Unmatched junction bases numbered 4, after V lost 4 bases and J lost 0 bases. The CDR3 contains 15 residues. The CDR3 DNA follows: TGTGCCAGCAGCATAGGACAGGACTCTGGAAACACCATATATTTT. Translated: CASSIGQDSGNTIYF.

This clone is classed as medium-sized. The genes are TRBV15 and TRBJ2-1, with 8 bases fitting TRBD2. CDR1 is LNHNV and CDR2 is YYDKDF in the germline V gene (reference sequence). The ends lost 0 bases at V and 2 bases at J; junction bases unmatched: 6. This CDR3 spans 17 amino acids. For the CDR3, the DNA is TGTGCCACCAGCAGAGAAGGGAGCGGGAGTCCCTACAATGAGCAGTTCTTC. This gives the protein CATSREGSGSPYNEQFF.

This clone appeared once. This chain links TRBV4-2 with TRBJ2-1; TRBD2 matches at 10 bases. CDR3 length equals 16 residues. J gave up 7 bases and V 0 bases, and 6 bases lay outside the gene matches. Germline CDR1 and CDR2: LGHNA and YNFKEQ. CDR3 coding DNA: TGTGCCAGCAGCCAAGAGGTGGGGACTAGCGCGAATGAGCAGTTCTTC. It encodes CASSQEVGTSANEQFF.

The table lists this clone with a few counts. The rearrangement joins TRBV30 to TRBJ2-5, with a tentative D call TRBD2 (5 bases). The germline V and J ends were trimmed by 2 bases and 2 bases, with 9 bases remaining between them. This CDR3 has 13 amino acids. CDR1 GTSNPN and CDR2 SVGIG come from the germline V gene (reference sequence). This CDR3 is CAWSRGYQETQYF. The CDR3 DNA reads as TGTGCCTGGAGTCGAGGGTATCAAGAGACCCAGTACTTC.

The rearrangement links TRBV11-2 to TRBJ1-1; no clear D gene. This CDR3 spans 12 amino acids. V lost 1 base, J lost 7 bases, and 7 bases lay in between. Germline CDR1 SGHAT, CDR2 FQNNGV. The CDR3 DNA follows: TGTGCCAGCAGCTTAGTGGGCAGTGAAGCTTTCTTT. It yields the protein CASSLVGSEAFF.

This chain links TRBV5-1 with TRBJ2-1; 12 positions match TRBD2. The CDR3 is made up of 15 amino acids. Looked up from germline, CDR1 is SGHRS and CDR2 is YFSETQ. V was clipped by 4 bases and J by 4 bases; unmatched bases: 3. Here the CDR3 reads CASSPTSGGYNEQFF. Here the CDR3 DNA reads TGCGCCAGCAGCCCTACTAGCGGGGGGTACAATGAGCAGTTCTTC. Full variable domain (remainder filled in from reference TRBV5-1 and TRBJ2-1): KAGVTQTPRYLIKTRGQQVTLSCSPISGHRSVSWYQQTPGQGLQFLFEYFSETQRNKGNFPGRFSGRQFSNSRSEMNVSTLELGDSALYLCASSPTSGGYNEQFFGPGTRLTVL.

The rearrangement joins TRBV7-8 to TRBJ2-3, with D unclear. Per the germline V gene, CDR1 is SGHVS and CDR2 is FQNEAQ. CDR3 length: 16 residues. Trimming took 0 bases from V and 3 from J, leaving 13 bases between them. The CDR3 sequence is CASSLAGPHTTDTQYF. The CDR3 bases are TGTGCCAGCAGCTTAGCTGGGCCACATACGACAGATACGCAGTATTTT. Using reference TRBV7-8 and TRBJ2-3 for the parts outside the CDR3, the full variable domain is GAGVSQSPRYKVAKRGQDVALRCDPISGHVSLFWYQQALGQGPEFLTYFQNEAQLDKSGLPSDRFFAERPEGSVSTLKIQRTQQEDSAVYLCASSLAGPHTTDTQYFGPGTRLTVL.

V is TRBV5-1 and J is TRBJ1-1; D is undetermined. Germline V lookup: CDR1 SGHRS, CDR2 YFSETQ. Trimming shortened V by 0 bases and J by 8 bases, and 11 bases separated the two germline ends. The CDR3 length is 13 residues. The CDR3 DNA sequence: TGCGCCAGCAGCTTGGGTCCCGTGCTAGAAGCTTTCTTT. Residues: CASSLGPVLEAFF.

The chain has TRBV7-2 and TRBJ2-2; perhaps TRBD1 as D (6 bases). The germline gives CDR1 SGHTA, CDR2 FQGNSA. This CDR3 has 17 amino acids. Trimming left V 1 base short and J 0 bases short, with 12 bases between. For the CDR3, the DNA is TGTGCCAGCAGCTTAGGGGGACACTCCGCGAACACCGGGGAGCTGTTTTTT. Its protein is CASSLGGHSANTGELFF.

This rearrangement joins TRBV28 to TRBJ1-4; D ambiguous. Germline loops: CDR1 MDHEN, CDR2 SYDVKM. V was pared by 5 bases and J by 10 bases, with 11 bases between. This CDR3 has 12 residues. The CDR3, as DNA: TGTGCCAGCAGTCCTCCGCGGGGAAAACTGTTTTTT. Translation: CASSPPRGKLFF.

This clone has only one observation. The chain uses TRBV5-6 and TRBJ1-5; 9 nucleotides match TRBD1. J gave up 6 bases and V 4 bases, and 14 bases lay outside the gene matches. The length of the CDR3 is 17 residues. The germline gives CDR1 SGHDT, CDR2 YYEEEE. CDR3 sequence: CASSRKTGGIGSQPQHF. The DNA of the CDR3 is TGTGCCAGCAGCCGTAAGACAGGGGGAATTGGCAGTCAGCCCCAGCATTTT. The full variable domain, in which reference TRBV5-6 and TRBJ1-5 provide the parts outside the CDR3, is DAGVTQSPTHLIKTRGQQVTLRCSPKSGHDTVSWYQQALGQGPQFIFQYYEEEERQRGNFPDRFSGHQFPNYSSELNVNALLLGDSALYLCASSRKTGGIGSQPQHFGDGTRLSIL.

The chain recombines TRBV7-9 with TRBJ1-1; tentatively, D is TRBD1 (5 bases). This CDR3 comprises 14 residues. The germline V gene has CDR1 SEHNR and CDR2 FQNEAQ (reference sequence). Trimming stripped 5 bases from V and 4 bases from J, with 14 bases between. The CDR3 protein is CASSVAREITEAFF. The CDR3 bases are TGTGCCAGCAGCGTCGCCAGGGAAATCACTGAAGCTTTCTTT.

CDR3 residues: CAISESNGEPQHF. CDR3 bases: TGTGCCATCAGTGAGAGCAACGGAGAGCCCCAGCATTTT. J is TRBJ1-5 and V is TRBV10-3; unclear D gene. CDR3 length: 13 amino acids. Germline V gives CDR1 ENHRY, CDR2 SYGVKD. The V gene lost 2 bases and the J gene lost 8 bases, with 10 bases spanning the gap.

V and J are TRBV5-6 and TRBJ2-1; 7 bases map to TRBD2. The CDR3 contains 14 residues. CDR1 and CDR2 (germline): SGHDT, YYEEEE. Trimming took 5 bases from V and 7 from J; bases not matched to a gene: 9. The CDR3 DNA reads TGTGCCAGCAGTTCGGATCTCGGGGGGAATGAGCAGTTCTTC. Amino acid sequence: CASSSDLGGNEQFF.

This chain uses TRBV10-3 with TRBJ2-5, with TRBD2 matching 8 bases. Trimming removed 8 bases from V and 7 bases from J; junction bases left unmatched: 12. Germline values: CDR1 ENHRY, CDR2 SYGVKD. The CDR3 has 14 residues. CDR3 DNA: TGTGCCATCGGGGGACTAGATCGGTTCGGGACCCAGTACTTC. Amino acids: CAIGGLDRFGTQYF.

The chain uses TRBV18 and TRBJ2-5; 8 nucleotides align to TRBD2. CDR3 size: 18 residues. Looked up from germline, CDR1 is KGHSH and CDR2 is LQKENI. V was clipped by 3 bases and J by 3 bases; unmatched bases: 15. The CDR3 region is CASSPMTQGRGVEETQYF. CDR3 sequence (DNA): TGTGCCAGCTCACCGATGACGCAGGGGCGGGGGGTCGAAGAGACCCAGTACTTC.

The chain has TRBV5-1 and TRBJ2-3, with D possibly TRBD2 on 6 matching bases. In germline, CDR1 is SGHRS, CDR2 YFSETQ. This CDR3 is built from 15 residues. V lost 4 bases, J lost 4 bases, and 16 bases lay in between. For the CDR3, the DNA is TGCGCCAGCAGCCCGCGGGGCCAGACCGCAGATACGCAGTATTTT. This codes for CASSPRGQTADTQYF.

As DNA, the CDR3 is TGTGCCACCAGTGATAAGGGACTAGCGGGAGAGGGCGAGTCTTTCGAGCAGTACGTC. It translates to CATSDKGLAGEGESFEQYV. The genes are TRBV24-1 and TRBJ2-7, with 14 bases matching TRBD2. Germline V gene sequence: CDR1 KGHDR, CDR2 SFDVKD. Losses at the gene ends were 3 bases for V and 6 bases for J; bases not matched to a gene: 15. The CDR3 covers 19 residues.

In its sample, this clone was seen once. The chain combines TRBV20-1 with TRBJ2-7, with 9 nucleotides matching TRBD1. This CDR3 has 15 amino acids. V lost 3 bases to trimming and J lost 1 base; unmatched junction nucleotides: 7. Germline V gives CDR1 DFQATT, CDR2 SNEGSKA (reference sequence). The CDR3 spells CSASVHDRGSYEQYF. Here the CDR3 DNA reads TGCAGTGCTAGTGTCCACGACAGGGGGTCCTACGAGCAGTACTTC.

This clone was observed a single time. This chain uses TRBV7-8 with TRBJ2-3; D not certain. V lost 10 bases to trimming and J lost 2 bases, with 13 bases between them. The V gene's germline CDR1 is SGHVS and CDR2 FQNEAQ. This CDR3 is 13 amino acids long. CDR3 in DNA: TGTGCCATCGATCGGTTAGCCACAGATACGCAGTATTTT. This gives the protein CAIDRLATDTQYF.

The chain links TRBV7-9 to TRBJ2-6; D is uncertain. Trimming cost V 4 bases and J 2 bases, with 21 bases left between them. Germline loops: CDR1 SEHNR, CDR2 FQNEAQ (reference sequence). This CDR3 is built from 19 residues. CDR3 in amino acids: CASSSCGPLGRTGANVLTF. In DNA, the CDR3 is TGTGCCAGCAGCTCGTGTGGGCCTCTTGGCCGCACTGGGGCCAACGTCCTGACTTTC.